This T cell receptor (beta chain) was recovered during a study of blood T cell repertoires in COVID-19. Whole-study context: Acute and convalescent COVID-19 samples came from the United States, Italy and Spain. PBMCs, B-cell-depleted T cells, or T cells were the source of the cDNA or gDNA that made up the material.

Participants' own reports of clinical history determined their cohort assignment. The V segment lost 1 base and the J segment 7 bases; nucleotides outside the gene matches: 4. From germline, CDR1 is SGDLS and CDR2 YYNGEE. The CDR3 length is 15 residues. Per the original methods: For nucleated cells, counts were estimated from reference gene primer amplification. Sequencing used immunoSEQ multiplex PCR; TCRdb keeps in-frame clones, though not all of them. V and J calls and clone size are those listed in that table; D and trimming were worked out from the DNA. The sample contains about 270,000 clones, about nine tenths of which appear only once.

The sequencing sample was made of PBMCs or T cells enriched from blood (not recorded which). The chain is built from TRBV9 and TRBJ1-6; 8 bases fit TRBD1. This clonotype was sampled from a woman aged 25-40 years with acute COVID-19. CDR3 bases: TGTGCCAGCAGCGTAACAGGGGGAGGGAATTCACCCCTCCACTTT. Translation: CASSVTGGGNSPLHF.